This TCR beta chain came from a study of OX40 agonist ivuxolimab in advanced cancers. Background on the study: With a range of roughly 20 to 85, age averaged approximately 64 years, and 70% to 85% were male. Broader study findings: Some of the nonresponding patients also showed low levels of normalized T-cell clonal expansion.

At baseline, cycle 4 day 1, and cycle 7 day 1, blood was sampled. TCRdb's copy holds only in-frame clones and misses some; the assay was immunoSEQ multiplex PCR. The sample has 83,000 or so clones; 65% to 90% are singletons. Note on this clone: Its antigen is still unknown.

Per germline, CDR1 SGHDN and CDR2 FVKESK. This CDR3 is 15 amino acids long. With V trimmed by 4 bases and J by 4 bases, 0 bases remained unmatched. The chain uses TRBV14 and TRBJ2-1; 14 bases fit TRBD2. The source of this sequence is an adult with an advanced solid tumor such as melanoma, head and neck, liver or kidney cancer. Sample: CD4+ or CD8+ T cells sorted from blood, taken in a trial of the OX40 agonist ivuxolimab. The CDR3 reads CASSRLAGGYNEQFF. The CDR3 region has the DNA TGTGCCAGCAGCCGACTAGCGGGAGGGTACAATGAGCAGTTCTTC.